This is a list of T cell receptor beta chains from one sample in a study of early T cells in non-severe SARS-CoV-2 infection. TCRdb re-called the 5' RACE reads with MiXCR, one entry per CDR3 protein. Of nearly 50,000 distinct CDR3 sequences in the sample, 6% to 8% were seen once. The sample consisted of whole blood, taken at baseline. These receptors all stem from an adult who was a healthcare worker with PCR-confirmed SARS-CoV-2 infection or an uninfected control (not recorded which). The CDR3 runs from the conserved cysteine through the conserved F or W. The D gene is left open where the match is weak. Clone size, where shown, is once, few, many, or a class for clones that have expanded.

CDR3 DNA	CDR3 protein	V gene	clone size	D gene	J gene
TGTGCCAGCTCACCTAGGGACGGCGGTGAAGCTTTCTTT	CASSPRDGGEAFF	TRBV18	few	.	TRBJ1-1
TGTGCCAGCAGTTACTCGGGACTAGTGACAGATACGCAGTATTTT	CASSYSGLVTDTQYF	TRBV6-5	many	TRBD2	TRBJ2-3
TGTGCCAGCAGTTTAGGCCGGGCTCCTCGGGATTCCGAGCAGTTCTTC	CASSLGRAPRDSEQFF	TRBV28	.	.	TRBJ2-1
TGTGCCAGCAGCTTCGGGGCCAAAGAGACCCAGTACTTC	CASSFGAKETQYF	TRBV11-2	many	.	TRBJ2-5
TGTGCCAGCAGCCCGGGACTAGCGGGAGGAAGTGGGAAAATGGAGACCCAGTACTTC	CASSPGLAGGSGKMETQYF	TRBV6-2/TRBV6-3	.	TRBD2	TRBJ2-5
TGTGCCAGCAGTTTAAACAGGGTCAAAAACATTCAGTACTTC	CASSLNRVKNIQYF	TRBV28	few	.	TRBJ2-4
TGTGCCAGCAGCGTTGCTAGCGGGCGCCACACAGATACGCAGTATTTT	CASSVASGRHTDTQYF	TRBV9	.	TRBD2	TRBJ2-3
TGCGCCAGCAGCCAAGATTTAGGTTGGACCGGGGAGCTGTTTTTT	CASSQDLGWTGELFF	TRBV4-3	.	.	TRBJ2-2
TGTGCCAGCTCATCCACCGGGACAGGGAGCCTCAATGAGCAGTTCTTC	CASSSTGTGSLNEQFF	TRBV18	many	TRBD1	TRBJ2-1
TGTGCCAGCAGTTTGGCAGGGGTGTCCCTAAATCAGCCCCAGCATTTT	CASSLAGVSLNQPQHF	TRBV28	many	.	TRBJ1-5
TGTGCCAGCAGGCGGGACAGGAGGGTCTGGGAGCAGTTCTTC	CASRRDRRVWEQFF	TRBV7-2	few	TRBD1	TRBJ2-1
TGTGCCAGCAGCGTAGCTAGGGGAAATGAGCAGTTCTTC	CASSVARGNEQFF	TRBV9	.	.	TRBJ2-1
TGTGCCAGCTCACCACAGGCAAAAGAGACCCAGTACTTC	CASSPQAKETQYF	TRBV18	few	.	TRBJ2-5
TGTGCCAGCAGCCCATCTAGCGGCTACGAGCAGTACTTC	CASSPSSGYEQYF	TRBV3-1	medium-sized	TRBD2	TRBJ2-7
TGTGCTAGTGCCGCGGACAGGGGGCGATTCAATGAGCAGTTCTTC	CASAADRGRFNEQFF	TRBV12-5	many	TRBD1	TRBJ2-1
TGTGCCAGCAGTTACTCGAAAATCGAACTCGGGTACGAGCAGTACTTC	CASSYSKIELGYEQYF	TRBV6-5	few	.	TRBJ2-7
TGTGCCAGCAGCGCCCGTTTCGGGGCAGATACGCAGTATTTT	CASSARFGADTQYF	TRBV5-4	.	.	TRBJ2-3
TGTGCCAGCAGCTTAGGGGCCTCCTACGAGCAGTACTTC	CASSLGASYEQYF	TRBV7-3	few	.	TRBJ2-7
TGCGCCAGCAGCGACACCGGGGAGCTGTTTTTT	CASSDTGELFF	TRBV5-1	few	.	TRBJ2-2
TGCAGTGCTCGTGAAAGGGGGCGGGTGGGTAATTCACCCCTCCACTTT	CSARERGRVGNSPLHF	TRBV20-1	.	TRBD1	TRBJ1-6
TGCAGTGCTAGAACAGCCCGAAGACAGAGCTCCTACAATGAGCAGTTCTTC	CSARTARRQSSYNEQFF	TRBV20-1	many	.	TRBJ2-1
TGTGCCAGTAGGGTCCGGGGACAGGTCAACAATGAGCAGTTCTTC	CASRVRGQVNNEQFF	TRBV19	many	TRBD1	TRBJ2-1
TGCAGCGCTACCACCCCTGCAGCTGTGGCCAAAAACATTCAGTACTTC	CSATTPAAVAKNIQYF	TRBV29-1	.	.	TRBJ2-4